The 9 T cell receptor beta chains given below trace back to one sample, sequenced in a study of T cell responses to AZD1222 COVID-19 vaccine. TCRdb's copy holds only in-frame clones and misses some; the assay was immunoSEQ multiplex PCR. The table shows about 140,000 clones, with just over 90% occurring only once. This specimen consisted of peripheral blood, obtained 28 days after the second AZD1222 dose. The receptors come from an adult who received the AZD1222 COVID-19 vaccine.

This clone was detected a few times. This chain links TRBV5-1 with TRBJ2-2; no clear D gene. Trimming left V 0 bases short and J 5 bases short, with 5 bases between. The CDR3 consists of 13 residues. Germline V lookup: CDR1 SGHRS, CDR2 YFSETQ. DNA of the CDR3: TGCGCCAGCAGCTTGGTTGAAACCGGGGAGCTGTTTTTT. Translation gives CASSLVETGELFF. The full variable domain, rest sourced from reference TRBV5-1 and TRBJ2-2, is KAGVTQTPRYLIKTRGQQVTLSCSPISGHRSVSWYQQTPGQGLQFLFEYFSETQRNKGNFPGRFSGRQFSNSRSEMNVSTLELGDSALYLCASSLVETGELFFGEGSRLTVL.

The V and J genes are TRBV11-3 and TRBJ2-2; 7 bases line up with TRBD2. Germline V gene data show CDR1 as SGHNT and CDR2 as YENEEA. The V segment lost 5 bases and the J segment 0 bases; nucleotides outside the gene matches: 9. CDR3 length: 17 residues. CDR3 sequence (DNA): TGTGCCAGCAGCCCAAAGAAGGGGACTACGAACACCGGGGAGCTGTTTTTT. The encoded protein is CASSPKKGTTNTGELFF.

Comment on this clone: The identical CDR3 is also encoded by other nucleotide sequences in the sample. The chain joins TRBV29-1 to TRBJ1-1; TRBD1 is a possible D gene (5 bases). This CDR3 is 11 amino acids long. Germline assignment: CDR1 SQVTM and CDR2 ANQGSEA. The germline V and J ends were trimmed by 4 bases and 4 bases, with 7 bases remaining between them. The CDR3 region has the DNA TGCAGCGTTGGGGGGGGCACTGAAGCTTTCTTT. Its protein product is CSVGGGTEAFF.

This rearrangement joins TRBV27 to TRBJ2-5, with D perhaps matching TRBD1 or TRBD2 (5 bases each). Looked up from germline, CDR1 is MNHEY and CDR2 is SMNVEV (reference sequence). The ends were cut back, 5 bases at V and 5 bases at J, with 18 bases in the middle. CDR3 size: 15 residues. CDR3 in amino acids: CASSPLGARRETQYF. CDR3 DNA sequence: TGTGCCAGCAGTCCCCTAGGGGCGCGGAGGGAGACCCAGTACTTC.

The chain joins TRBV3-1 (or the pseudogene TRBV3-2) to TRBJ1-1; D not certain. The CDR3 extends over 12 amino acids. The germline V gene has CDR1 LGHDT and CDR2 YNNKEL (reference sequence). The germline V and J ends were trimmed by 5 bases and 5 bases, with 9 bases remaining between them. The CDR3 DNA sequence: TGTGCCAGCAGCAACCGGCAGACTGAAGCTTTCTTT. The encoded protein is CASSNRQTEAFF.

The chain is built from TRBV4-2 and TRBJ2-5; D is uncertain. V was clipped by 0 bases and J by 1 base, with 6 bases between them. This CDR3 spans 14 amino acids. Germline CDR1 and CDR2: LGHNA and YNFKEQ. This CDR3 reads CASSQDGSQETQYF. In nucleotides, the CDR3 is TGTGCCAGCAGCCAAGACGGCAGCCAAGAGACCCAGTACTTC.

The CDR3 DNA reads TGTGCCACCAGCTCCCTCGGGGGAGTTAACACCATATATTTT. Its protein product is CATSSLGGVNTIYF. The chain has TRBV15 and TRBJ1-3; D may be TRBD1 (5 bases). Germline V gene data show CDR1 as LNHNV and CDR2 as YYDKDF (reference sequence). The CDR3 has 14 amino acids. Between the trimmed V and J ends, which lost 5 bases and 7 bases, there was a span of 15 bases. The whole variable domain, remainder taken from reference TRBV15 and TRBJ1-3, is DAMVIQNPRYQVTQFGKPVTLSCSQTLNHNVMYWYQQKSSQAPKLLFHYYDKDFNNEADTPDNFQSRRPNTSFCFLDIRSPGLGDTAMYLCATSSLGGVNTIYFGEGSWLTVV.

The chain employs TRBV18 and TRBJ1-1; tentatively, D is TRBD1 (5 bases). Germline V CDR1 and CDR2: KGHSH, LQKENI. V was cut by 3 bases and J by 14 bases, with 16 bases left in between. CDR3 length: 12 amino acids. The CDR3 nucleotides read TGTGCCAGCTCACCGGGGGACGGTGTAGACTTCTTT. Its protein is CASSPGDGVDFF.

By share, this clone ranks as medium-sized (0.01 to 0.1%). The J gene is TRBJ1-3, the V gene TRBV5-6; 7 nucleotides line up with TRBD1. Trimming cost V 4 bases and J 6 bases; bases outside gene matches: 4. Looked up from germline, CDR1 is SGHDT and CDR2 is YYEEEE. This CDR3 is 13 amino acids long. CDR3 DNA: TGTGCCAGCAGCGCGGGACAGACAAACACCATATATTTT. Translation: CASSAGQTNTIYF.